Listed here is a single T cell receptor beta chain. Its matching antigen is unknown. Lacking the conserved final phenylalanine or tryptophan, this CDR3 likely reflects a read error. The DNA is omitted, as the CDR3 cannot be located on it reliably, and the CDR3 follows TCRdb's listing. TCR beta cDNA came from about 0.55 ug total RNA, primed with a constant-region primer. Three nested multiplex PCR rounds, a slightly modified ARM-PCR method, built the TCR beta libraries. In the first two PCR rounds, TRBV1-TRBV30 forward primers were paired with a C-beta reverse primer, and each round lasted about 9 cycles. TCRdb reprocessed the multiplex PCR reads via MiXCR and lists one record per CDR3 protein. The sample has tens of thousands of distinct CDR3 sequences, less than 75% seen once. The data stem from a study of tumor-infiltrating lymphocytes in primary liver carcinoma. Both ends counted, the CDR3 spans 16 residues. Per germline, CDR1 SGHAT and CDR2 FQNNGV.

General study points: Only about 7-25% of top clones showed up in all five tumor regions.

Co-extraction of both nucleic acids (RNA and DNA) used roughly 18-32 mg of unsorted bulk tissue. Through surgical resection, the patients' primary liver carcinoma was treated. Tumor samples each held over 75% viable tumor cells. The receptor comes from a man aged 35 to 55 with primary liver carcinoma and hepatitis B virus infection. J is TRBJ2-5 and V is TRBV11-2; the table assigns TRBD2, which was not confirmed against the DNA. The specimen sequenced was liver tumor tissue from sampling region 2. Subset indicated: tumor region T2, inferior pole. Here the CDR3 reads CASSQTPGGGKETQCI.